These 16 T cell receptor beta chains originate from one sample sequenced in a study of blood T cell repertoires in COVID-19. Sequencing used immunoSEQ multiplex PCR; TCRdb keeps in-frame clones, though not all of them. The data show roughly 290,000 clones, roughly 88% seen once. The sample comprised PBMCs or T cells enriched from blood (not recorded which). These receptors were taken from a young man who had recovered from COVID-19.

The chain combines TRBV5-6 with TRBJ1-6; D gene uncertain. The V and J ends lost 0 bases and 6 bases respectively, with 13 bases between them. CDR1 SGHDT and CDR2 YYEEEE come from the germline V gene. The CDR3 has 16 residues. DNA of the CDR3: TGTGCCAGCAGCTTGGTTACGGGTCGGGGTAATTCACCCCTCCACTTT. Its protein is CASSLVTGRGNSPLHF.

This chain links TRBV6-5 with TRBJ1-4; D is unresolved. The CDR3 sequence is 16 residues long. In germline, CDR1 is MNHEY, CDR2 SVGAGI. The ends were cut back, 4 bases at V and 0 bases at J, with 12 bases in the middle. For the CDR3, the DNA is TGTGCCAGCAGTTTAGTATACAGCACAACTAATGAAAAACTGTTTTTT. Protein sequence: CASSLVYSTTNEKLFF.

This chain joins TRBV3-1 (or the pseudogene TRBV3-2) and TRBJ1-1, with 11 bases that match TRBD1. This CDR3 region has 14 residues. V shed 6 bases, J shed 5 bases, and the junction held 5 bases outside the gene matches. Germline V CDR1 and CDR2: LGHDT, YNNKEL (reference sequence). This chain's CDR3 is CASRLGTGGTEAFF. The CDR3, as DNA: TGTGCCAGCAGACTGGGGACAGGGGGGACTGAAGCTTTCTTT.

For this clone: Germline is not matched at one junction end, which may reflect a read error. The rearrangement joins TRBV19 to TRBJ2-3; 8 bases match TRBD2. The length of the CDR3 is 16 residues. The germline CDR1 and CDR2 sequences are LNHDA and SQIVND (reference sequence). The CDR3 DNA sequence: TGTGCCCGTAGTACCGGGGGGGGGAGGCACACAGATACGCAGTATTTT. As protein: CARSTGGGRHTDTQYF.

This clone was detected once. V gene TRBV6-5 combines with J gene TRBJ2-7; D is perhaps TRBD1 (5 bases). CDR3 length equals 14 residues. CDR1 is MNHEY and CDR2 is SVGAGI in the germline V gene. Trimming removed 8 bases from V and 0 bases from J, with 14 bases in between. The CDR3 coding sequence is TGTGCCAGCGGCAAGCGACAGAGCTCCTACGAGCAGTACTTC. Protein sequence: CASGKRQSSYEQYF.

The V call is TRBV24-1, the J call TRBJ2-3; D unclear. Germline CDR1 KGHDR, CDR2 SFDVKD. This CDR3 is built from 13 residues. V lost 4 bases and J lost 0, with 4 bases in between. The CDR3, as DNA: TGTGCCACCAGTGACCCTAGCACAGATACGCAGTATTTT. Amino acids: CATSDPSTDTQYF.

V usage is TRBV10-3 and J usage is TRBJ2-1; 11 positions agree with TRBD2. Trimming cost V 8 bases and J 7 bases; bases outside gene matches: 16. The CDR3 totals 17 residues. Germline CDR1 ENHRY, CDR2 SYGVKD. The CDR3 here is CAIPGPGATSGVNEQFF. The CDR3 DNA sequence: TGTGCCATCCCAGGGCCCGGGGCGACTAGCGGGGTTAATGAGCAGTTCTTC.

This clone was counted once. The V call is TRBV10-3, the J call TRBJ2-3; maybe TRBD2 (5 bases). The CDR3 loop spans 14 amino acids. From germline, CDR1 is ENHRY and CDR2 SYGVKD. V was pared by 4 bases and J by 2 bases, with 10 bases between. CDR3 in amino acids: CAISVGLDTDTQYF. As DNA, the CDR3 is TGTGCCATCAGTGTCGGACTCGACACAGATACGCAGTATTTT.

This chain's CDR3 is CASSPLPGDGQEAQYF. The CDR3 bases are TGTGCCAGCTCACCACTGCCTGGGGACGGACAGGAGGCGCAGTATTTT. The chain links TRBV18 to TRBJ2-3; TRBD1 matches at 7 bases. CDR3 length: 16 amino acids. The germline gives CDR1 KGHSH, CDR2 LQKENI. The V gene end was trimmed by 1 base and the J gene end by 10 bases; junction bases not matched to a gene: 14. The full variable domain, with the rest looked up from reference TRBV18 and TRBJ2-3, is NAGVMQNPRHLVRRRGQEARLRCSPMKGHSHVYWYRQLPEEGLKFMVYLQKENIIDESGMPKERFSAEFPKEGPSILRIQQVVRGDSAAYFCASSPLPGDGQEAQYFGPGTRLTVL.

The gene calls are TRBV19 and TRBJ1-2, with 9 bases aligning to TRBD1. The CDR3 consists of 15 residues. Germline CDR1 reads LNHDA; CDR2 reads SQIVND (reference sequence). Trimming at V came to 1 base and at J to 4 bases, leaving 4 bases not matched to a gene. The CDR3 sequence is CASSIARDRAYGYTF. The CDR3 DNA sequence: TGTGCCAGTAGTATAGCCCGGGACAGGGCCTATGGCTACACCTTC.

The chain has TRBV6-5 and TRBJ2-7; D unclear. Germline assignment: CDR1 MNHEY and CDR2 SVGAGI. The CDR3 spans 12 residues. Trimming pared 7 bases from V and 5 bases from J, leaving 12 bases between. The CDR3 here is CASTSGYDEQYF. The DNA of the CDR3 is TGTGCCAGCACTTCAGGTTATGACGAGCAGTACTTC.

The chain recombines TRBV4-1 with TRBJ2-7; weak D call: TRBD2 (5 bases). V lost 5 bases to trimming and J lost 3 bases, with 14 bases between them. CDR1 is MGHRA, CDR2 YSYEKL, per germline. The CDR3 totals 14 residues. The CDR3 region has the DNA TGCGCCAGCAGCTTAGACCGGGGTAACTACGAGCAGTACTTC. This encodes CASSLDRGNYEQYF.

This clone appeared once. The chain recombines TRBV19 with TRBJ2-3; D remains ambiguous. V was pared by 9 bases and J by 4 bases, with 17 bases between. Germline V lookup: CDR1 LNHDA, CDR2 SQIVND (reference sequence). This CDR3 region has 14 residues. In nucleotides, the CDR3 is TGTGCCAGCAGGCCCCTCTTTGCAGCAGATACGCAGTATTTT. Its protein product is CASRPLFAADTQYF.

The CDR3: CASSRGGHTSSKLFF. In DNA form, the CDR3 reads TGTGCCAGCAGCCGAGGTGGTCATACGTCGTCTAAACTGTTTTTT. The V and J genes are TRBV5-8 and TRBJ1-4; D call uncertain. The CDR3 extends over 15 amino acids. V was cut by 4 bases and J by 11 bases, with 21 bases left in between. The V gene's germline CDR1 is SGHTS and CDR2 YDEGEE.

The genes are TRBV30 and TRBJ1-2; D is unclear. The CDR3 loop spans 13 amino acids. From germline, CDR1 is GTSNPN and CDR2 SVGIG (reference sequence). Trimming took off 5 bases at V and 0 bases at J, with 10 bases between the two ends. The CDR3 spells CAWLRVSNYGYTF. Here the CDR3 DNA reads TGTGCCTGGTTAAGAGTTTCTAACTATGGCTACACCTTC.

The V and J genes are TRBV11-2 and TRBJ2-1, with a tentative D call TRBD1 (6 bases). Germline CDR1 and CDR2: SGHAT and FQNNGV. Trimming removed 5 bases at V and 5 bases at J, with 19 bases between. CDR3 length: 16 residues. DNA of the CDR3: TGTGCCAGCAGCCGTCCCGGGACACGGAGTAACAATGAGCAGTTCTTC. It specifies CASSRPGTRSNNEQFF.